This T cell receptor beta chain was identified in a study of blood T cell repertoires in COVID-19. In the study overall: T cells, B-cell-depleted T cells, or PBMCs provided the cDNA or gDNA that served as material.

The table came from immunoSEQ multiplex PCR; TCRdb's copy has only in-frame clones and leaves some out. The sample yields some 160,000 clones, about 86% seen once. Germline CDR1 SGDLS, CDR2 YYNGEE. J was trimmed by 2 bases and V by 6 bases; bases with no gene match: 10. The CDR3 runs 17 residues. V usage is TRBV9 and J usage is TRBJ1-6, with 8 bases aligning to TRBD1. The clonotype originates from a woman aged 70-85 years who had recovered from COVID-19. Material for sequencing was peripheral blood. The CDR3 DNA reads as TGTGCCAGCAACGAAGGACAGGGCTTCCCCTATAATTCACCCCTCCACTTT. It encodes CASNEGQGFPYNSPLHF.